This T cell receptor (beta chain) originates from a study of T cells in Graves' hyperthyroidism and ophthalmopathy. Patients were excluded for uncontrolled infection, other autoimmune disease, pregnancy or lactation. At least ten counts were recorded for this clonotype. RNA transcripts yielded amplified TCR beta CDR3 regions. Using the HTBI primer set, a first-round RT-PCR was run on the TCR CDR3. A single record per CDR3 protein comes from TCRdb applying MiXCR to the multiplex PCR reads. The table lists 300,000 to 450,000 distinct CDR3 sequences, 15% to 18% of them singletons, with 28% in the top ten. This CDR3 spans 15 amino acids. Germline CDR1 MDHEN, CDR2 SYDVKM. The trim removed 2 bases at V and 7 bases at J, leaving 0 bases unmatched.

Sample: blood. The clonotype was recovered from a woman aged 18-29 years with Graves' hyperthyroidism that later progressed to Graves' ophthalmopathy. The rearrangement links TRBV28 to TRBJ2-1; TRBD2 matches 15 bases. For the CDR3, the DNA is TGTGCCAGCAGTTTAGGGACTAGCGGGAGGAATGAGCAGTTCTTC. Its protein is CASSLGTSGRNEQFF.